This paragraph reports one T cell receptor beta chain. Its antigen is not known. Per the germline V gene, CDR1 is LNHDA and CDR2 is SQIVND (reference sequence). The CDR3 contains 13 residues. V was pared by 2 bases and J by 4 bases, with 6 bases between. These data originate in a study of T cell responses to AZD1222 COVID-19 vaccine. About the research overall: Analysis merged second doses at about 4 or about 12 weeks. Overall study findings and caveats: Clonal diversity was possibly underestimated, and white British individuals and females predominated among donors. No day 14 peak samples; only post-peak repertoires were characterized.

The protocol was immunoSEQ multiplex PCR, while the TCRdb copy is restricted to in-frame clones and leaves out a portion. The repertoire holds roughly 50,000 clones, about 89% seen once, with around 2% in the top ten. The material was peripheral blood, obtained on day 0 of AZD1222 vaccination. This receptor was taken from an adult in good health. This chain joins TRBV19 and TRBJ1-5; D is unclear. The CDR3 DNA follows: TGTGCCAGTAGTATACAGAAGAATCAGCCCCAGCATTTT. As protein: CASSIQKNQPQHF.